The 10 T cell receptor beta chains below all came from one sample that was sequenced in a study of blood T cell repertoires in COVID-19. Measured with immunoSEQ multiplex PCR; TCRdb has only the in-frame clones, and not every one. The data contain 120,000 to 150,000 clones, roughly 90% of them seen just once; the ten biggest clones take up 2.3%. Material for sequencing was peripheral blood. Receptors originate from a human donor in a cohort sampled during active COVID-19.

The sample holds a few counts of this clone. DNA of the CDR3: TGTGCCAGCGGTCAGGACAGGCGAGCAATCCGGCCCCAGCATTTT. Protein product: CASGQDRRAIRPQHF. V gene TRBV7-4 combines with J gene TRBJ1-5; 7 bases align to TRBD1. The V gene's germline CDR1 is SGHVT and CDR2 SQSDAQ. V lost 8 bases, J lost 9 bases, and 16 bases stayed unmatched. The CDR3 extends over 15 amino acids. Full variable domain (rest looked up from reference TRBV7-4 and TRBJ1-5): GAGVSQSPRYKVAKRGRDVALRCDSISGHVTLYWYRQTLGQGSEVLTYSQSDAQRDKSGRPSGRFSAERPERSVSTLKIQRTEQGDSAVYLCASGQDRRAIRPQHFGDGTRLSIL.

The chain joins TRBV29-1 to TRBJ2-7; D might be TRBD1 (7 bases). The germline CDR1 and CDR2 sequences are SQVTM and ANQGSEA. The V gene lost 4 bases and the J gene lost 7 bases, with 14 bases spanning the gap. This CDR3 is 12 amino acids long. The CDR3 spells CSVVQGGWEQYF. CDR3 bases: TGCAGCGTTGTTCAGGGGGGTTGGGAGCAGTACTTC.

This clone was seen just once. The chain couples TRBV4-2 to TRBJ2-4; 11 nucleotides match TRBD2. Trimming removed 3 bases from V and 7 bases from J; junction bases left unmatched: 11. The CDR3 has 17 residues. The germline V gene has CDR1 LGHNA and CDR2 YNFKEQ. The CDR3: CASSQVPGTSGLNIQYF. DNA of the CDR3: TGTGCCAGCAGCCAGGTCCCCGGGACTAGCGGTCTTAACATTCAGTACTTC.

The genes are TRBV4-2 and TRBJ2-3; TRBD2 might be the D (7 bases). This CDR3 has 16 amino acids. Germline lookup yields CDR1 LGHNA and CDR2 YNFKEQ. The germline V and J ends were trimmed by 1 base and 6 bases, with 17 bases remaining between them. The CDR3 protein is CASSQVGGARTDTQYF. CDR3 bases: TGTGCCAGCAGCCAAGTGGGGGGGGCGCGAACGGATACGCAGTATTTT.

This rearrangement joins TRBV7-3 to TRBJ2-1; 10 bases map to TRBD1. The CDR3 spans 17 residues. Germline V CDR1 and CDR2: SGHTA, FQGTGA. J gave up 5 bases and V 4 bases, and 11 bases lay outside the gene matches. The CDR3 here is CASSYRQGALTNNEQFF. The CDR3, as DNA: TGTGCCAGCAGCTATCGACAGGGGGCACTAACAAACAATGAGCAGTTCTTC. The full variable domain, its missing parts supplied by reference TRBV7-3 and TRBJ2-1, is GAGVSQTPSNKVTEKGKYVELRCDPISGHTALYWYRQSLGQGPEFLIYFQGTGAADDSGLPNDRFFAVRPEGSVSTLKIQRTERGDSAVYLCASSYRQGALTNNEQFFGPGTRLTVL.

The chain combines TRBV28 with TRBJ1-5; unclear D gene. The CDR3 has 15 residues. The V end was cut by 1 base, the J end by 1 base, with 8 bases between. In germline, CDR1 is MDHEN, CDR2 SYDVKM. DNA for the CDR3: TGTGCCAGCAGTTTATATCACAGAAGCAATCAGCCCCAGCATTTT. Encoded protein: CASSLYHRSNQPQHF.

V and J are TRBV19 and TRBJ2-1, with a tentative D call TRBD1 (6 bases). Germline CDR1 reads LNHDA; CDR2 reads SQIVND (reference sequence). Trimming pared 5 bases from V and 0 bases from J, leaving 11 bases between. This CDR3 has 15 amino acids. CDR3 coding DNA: TGTGCCAGTAGTGTGAGGGGGAACTCCTACAATGAGCAGTTCTTC. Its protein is CASSVRGNSYNEQFF.

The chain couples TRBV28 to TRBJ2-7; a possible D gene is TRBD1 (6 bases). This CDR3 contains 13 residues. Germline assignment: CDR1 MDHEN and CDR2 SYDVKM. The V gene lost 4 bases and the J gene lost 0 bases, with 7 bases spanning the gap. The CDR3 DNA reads TGTGCCAGCAGTTGGGGGCCCTCCTACGAGCAGTACTTC. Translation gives CASSWGPSYEQYF. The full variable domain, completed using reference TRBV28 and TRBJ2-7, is DVKVTQSSRYLVKRTGEKVFLECVQDMDHENMFWYRQDPGLGLRLIYFSYDVKMKEKGDIPEGYSVSREKKERFSLILESASTNQTSMYLCASSWGPSYEQYFGPGTRLTVT.

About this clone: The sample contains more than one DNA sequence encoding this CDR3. The DNA for the CDR3 is TGCGCCAGCAGCCAGCTGGGACTAGCGGGTGGGCGGGGTGAGCAGTTCTTC. It specifies CASSQLGLAGGRGEQFF. The J gene is TRBJ2-1, the V gene TRBV4-3, with TRBD2 matching 12 bases. CDR3 length equals 17 residues. After removal of 3 bases from V and 9 bases from J, the junction contained 12 bases not matched to a gene. The germline V gene has CDR1 LGHNA and CDR2 YSLEER.

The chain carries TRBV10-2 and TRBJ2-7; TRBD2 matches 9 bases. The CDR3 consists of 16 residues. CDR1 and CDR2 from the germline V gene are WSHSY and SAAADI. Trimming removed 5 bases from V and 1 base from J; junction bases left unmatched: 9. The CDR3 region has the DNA TGCGCCAGCAGTCCGATAGCGGGAGAGTTATCCTACGAGCAGTACTTC. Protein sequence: CASSPIAGELSYEQYF.